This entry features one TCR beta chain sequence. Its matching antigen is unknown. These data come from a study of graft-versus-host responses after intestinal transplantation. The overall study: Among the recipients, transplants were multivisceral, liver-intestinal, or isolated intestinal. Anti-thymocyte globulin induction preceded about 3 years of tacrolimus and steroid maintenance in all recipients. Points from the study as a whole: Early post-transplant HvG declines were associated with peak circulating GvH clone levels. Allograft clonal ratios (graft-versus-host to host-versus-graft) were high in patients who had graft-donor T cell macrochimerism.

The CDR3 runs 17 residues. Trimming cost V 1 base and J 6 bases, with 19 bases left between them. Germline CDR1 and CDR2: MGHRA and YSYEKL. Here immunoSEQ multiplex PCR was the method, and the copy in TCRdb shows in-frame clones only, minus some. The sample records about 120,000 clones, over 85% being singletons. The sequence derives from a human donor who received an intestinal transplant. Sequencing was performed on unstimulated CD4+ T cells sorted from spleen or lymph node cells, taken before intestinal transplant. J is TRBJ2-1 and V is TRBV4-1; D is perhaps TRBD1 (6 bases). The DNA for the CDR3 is TGCGCCAGCAGCCAAGGGCCCGACAGGAGTAGTGGCAATGAGCAGTTCTTC. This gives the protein CASSQGPDRSSGNEQFF.